One sample yielded the 29 T cell receptor beta chains listed below, sequenced in a study of T cell responses to AZD1222 COVID-19 vaccine. Only in-frame clones appear in the TCRdb table, and some are missing; sequencing was by immunoSEQ multiplex PCR. The sample yields 30,000 to 35,000 clones, about nine tenths seen once. The source material was peripheral blood, sampled on day 0 of AZD1222 vaccination. These receptors were collected from an adult in good health.

The chain employs TRBV6-4 and TRBJ1-5; 8 nucleotides line up with TRBD1. This CDR3 region has 14 residues. Unmatched junction bases numbered 3, after V lost 4 bases and J lost 4 bases. Germline loops: CDR1 MRHNA, CDR2 SNTAGT. CDR3 in amino acids: CASSVTGGNQPQHF. The CDR3 DNA is TGTGCCAGCAGTGTTACAGGGGGGAATCAGCCCCAGCATTTT.

The chain uses TRBV3-1 (or the pseudogene TRBV3-2) and TRBJ2-7; TRBD1 aligns across 8 bases. Looked up from germline, CDR1 is LGHDT and CDR2 is YNNKEL (reference sequence). V was pared by 1 base and J by 3 bases, with 5 bases of the junction left unmatched. The CDR3 loop spans 15 amino acids. The chain's CDR3 is CASSQGDRRFYEQYF. In DNA form, the CDR3 reads TGTGCCAGCAGCCAAGGGGACAGGCGATTCTACGAGCAGTACTTC.

The DNA for the CDR3 is TGCGCCAGCAGTGATAGGTGGACTAGCACCACAGATACGCAGTATTTT. Protein product: CASSDRWTSTTDTQYF. The chain combines TRBV10-2 with TRBJ2-3, with TRBD2 identical over 8 bases. The germline V gene encodes CDR1 WSHSY and CDR2 SAAADI. V lost 3 bases, J lost 2 bases, and 7 bases stayed unmatched. The CDR3 sequence is 16 residues long.

The chain couples TRBV5-1 to TRBJ2-2; tentative D call: TRBD1 (6 bases). This CDR3 has 15 amino acids. Germline CDR1 reads SGHRS; CDR2 reads YFSETQ. Trimming stripped 0 bases from V and 3 bases from J, with 9 bases between. The CDR3 nucleotides are TGCGCCAGCAGCTTGGGAGCAGGGGACACCGGGGAGCTGTTTTTT. It specifies CASSLGAGDTGELFF.

V and J are TRBV30 and TRBJ1-1; no reliable D call. The CDR3 is made up of 13 amino acids. Germline CDR1 reads GTSNPN; CDR2 reads SVGIG (reference sequence). V dropped 1 base and J dropped 1 base, with 7 bases sitting between them. CDR3 DNA sequence: TGTGCCTGGAGTGGACATCGGAACACTGAAGCTTTCTTT. Translated, it gives CAWSGHRNTEAFF.

The J gene is TRBJ1-2, the V gene TRBV5-1; 11 bases fit TRBD1. This CDR3 has 15 amino acids. Germline trimming cut 4 bases from V and 4 bases from J; bases unmatched to any gene: 6. Germline V lookup: CDR1 SGHRS, CDR2 YFSETQ. The CDR3 bases are TGCGCCAGCAGCATATCCGGGACAGGGGGCTATGGCTACACCTTC. Amino acids: CASSISGTGGYGYTF.

The chain joins TRBV5-1 to TRBJ2-5; D remains unclear. The germline V and J ends were trimmed by 1 base and 5 bases, with 12 bases remaining between them. The germline V gene encodes CDR1 SGHRS and CDR2 YFSETQ. The CDR3 has 14 amino acids. CDR3 bases: TGCGCCAGCAGCTTGTCTGGGTCCCGGGAGACCCAGTACTTC. Protein product: CASSLSGSRETQYF.

Concerning this clone itself: The germline gene is not matched at one end of the junction; a read error may be the cause. The chain carries TRBV7-2 and TRBJ1-5; tentatively, D is TRBD1 (5 bases). The CDR3 totals 17 residues. Germline CDR1 SGHTA, CDR2 FQGNSA. CDR3 DNA sequence: TGTGCCAGAAGCTTAGTCAGGGCCCAAGAACGCAATCAGCCCCAGCATTTT. Translated: CARSLVRAQERNQPQHF.

The chain links TRBV6-5 to TRBJ2-7; 11 nucleotides align to TRBD2. CDR3 length: 11 residues. Trimming at V came to 6 bases and at J to 9 bases, leaving 1 base not matched to a gene. The germline V gene encodes CDR1 MNHEY and CDR2 SVGAGI. CDR3 loop: CASRTSGAQYF. The CDR3 nucleotides are TGTGCCAGCAGGACTAGCGGGGCGCAGTACTTC.

V is TRBV27 and J is TRBJ2-3; D possibly matches TRBD1 or TRBD2 (5 bases each). From germline, CDR1 is MNHEY and CDR2 SMNVEV (reference sequence). Trimming cost V 5 bases and J 2 bases, with 17 bases left between them. CDR3 length: 16 amino acids. DNA for the CDR3: TGTGCCAGCAGTCGTAACCGGGACGGGACCACAGATACGCAGTATTTT. Translating gives CASSRNRDGTTDTQYF.

As DNA, the CDR3 is TGTGCCAGCAGTGAATTGTCCAGCGAGGAGACCCAGTACTTC. It yields the protein CASSELSSEETQYF. The chain joins TRBV25-1 to TRBJ2-5; D is undetermined. The length of the CDR3 is 14 residues. Germline V gene sequence: CDR1 MGHDK, CDR2 SYGVNS. The V end lost 1 base, the J end lost 5 bases, and 11 bases lay between the germline ends.

The V and J genes are TRBV5-1 and TRBJ2-2; no definite D call. The CDR3 is 14 residues long. Trimming left V 4 bases short and J 1 base short, with 8 bases between. The V gene's germline CDR1 is SGHRS and CDR2 YFSETQ. The CDR3 DNA follows: TGCGCCAGCAGCCTATCACAGAACACCGGGGAGCTGTTTTTT. Protein product: CASSLSQNTGELFF.

The rearrangement joins TRBV7-2 to TRBJ2-7; 11 bases agree with TRBD2. The V and J ends lost 0 bases and 2 bases, in that order; junction bases with no gene match: 9. The germline V gene encodes CDR1 SGHTA and CDR2 FQGNSA. This CDR3 has 18 residues. The CDR3, as DNA: TGTGCCAGCAGCTTAGCACTAACTAGCGGGGGCAATCCCTACGAGCAGTACTTC. It codes for CASSLALTSGGNPYEQYF.

This clone appeared once. This chain joins TRBV6-5 and TRBJ1-1; tentative D call: TRBD1 (6 bases). Deletions cut 4 bases from V and 1 base from J, with 13 bases between. Germline V CDR1 and CDR2: MNHEY, SVGAGI. The CDR3 runs 15 residues. For the CDR3, the DNA is TGTGCCAGCAGTTTTCCGGGACAACCGAACACTGAAGCTTTCTTT. It yields the protein CASSFPGQPNTEAFF.

This sequence joins TRBV19 and TRBJ2-5; perhaps TRBD1 as D (6 bases). The germline V gene has CDR1 LNHDA and CDR2 SQIVND (reference sequence). This CDR3 region has 13 residues. Trimming cost V 7 bases and J 1 base, with 10 bases left between them. CDR3 protein: CASTTGSQETQYF. CDR3 bases: TGTGCCAGTACCACAGGGAGCCAAGAGACCCAGTACTTC.

V usage is TRBV27 and J usage is TRBJ2-7; perhaps TRBD2 as D (6 bases). The germline V and J ends were trimmed by 3 bases and 1 base, with 10 bases remaining between them. Per germline, CDR1 MNHEY and CDR2 SMNVEV (reference sequence). This CDR3 is 14 amino acids long. For the CDR3, the DNA is TGTGCCAGCAGTTTGGCGGGGCTTTCCTACGAGCAGTACTTC. It encodes CASSLAGLSYEQYF.

The rearrangement uses TRBV6-1 and TRBJ1-5; D is perhaps TRBD1 (5 bases). CDR3 size: 16 residues. Germline loops: CDR1 MNHNS, CDR2 SASEGT. V lost 3 bases and J lost 11, with 23 bases in between. The CDR3, as DNA: TGTGCCAGCAGTGATGAAGCACAGGTGATTATAAGGTCCCAGCATTTT. Encoded protein: CASSDEAQVIIRSQHF.

This CDR3 is CASSYTGTANEKLFF. CDR3 DNA: TGTGCCAGCAGCTACACCGGGACGGCAAATGAAAAACTGTTTTTT. J is TRBJ1-4 and V is TRBV7-6, with D possibly matching TRBD1 (5 bases). CDR3 length equals 15 residues. V lost 4 bases, J lost 5 bases, and 14 bases lay in between. Germline values: CDR1 SGHVS, CDR2 FNYEAQ.

This clone was observed once. This chain joins TRBV19 and TRBJ2-1; 11 positions match TRBD2. This CDR3 has 16 residues. Trimming at V came to 5 bases and at J to 5 bases, leaving 8 bases not matched to a gene. Germline assignment: CDR1 LNHDA and CDR2 SQIVND (reference sequence). The CDR3 spells CASSVPSGGRNNEQFF. For the CDR3, the DNA is TGTGCCAGTAGTGTCCCTAGCGGGGGGCGGAACAATGAGCAGTTCTTC.

A few counts support this clone. The genes are TRBV19 and TRBJ1-5, with TRBD1 as a possible D gene (5 bases). CDR3 length: 16 residues. CDR1 is LNHDA, CDR2 SQIVND, per germline (reference sequence). V shed 0 bases and J shed 6 bases, with 15 bases lying between them. The CDR3 DNA sequence: TGTGCCAGTAGTATAGATCTATCGCAGGGTGGTCAGCCCCAGCATTTT. It yields the protein CASSIDLSQGGQPQHF.

V is TRBV5-6 and J is TRBJ2-7; D possibly corresponds to TRBD1 (6 bases). The CDR3 sequence is 18 residues long. CDR1 SGHDT and CDR2 YYEEEE come from the germline V gene. Trimming pared 0 bases from V and 0 bases from J, leaving 19 bases between. The CDR3 spells CASSLALGTGLPSYEQYF. As DNA, the CDR3 is TGTGCCAGCAGCTTGGCCCTGGGAACAGGGCTTCCCTCCTACGAGCAGTACTTC. The full variable domain, rest sourced from reference TRBV5-6 and TRBJ2-7, is DAGVTQSPTHLIKTRGQQVTLRCSPKSGHDTVSWYQQALGQGPQFIFQYYEEEERQRGNFPDRFSGHQFPNYSSELNVNALLLGDSALYLCASSLALGTGLPSYEQYFGPGTRLTVT.

The chain recombines TRBV27 with TRBJ2-1, with D perhaps being TRBD1 or TRBD2 (5 bases each). V was pared by 8 bases and J by 5 bases, with 22 bases between. CDR1 and CDR2 from the germline V gene are MNHEY and SMNVEV (reference sequence). The CDR3 length is 16 residues. The CDR3 loop is CASVAAGTLPDNEQFF. CDR3 coding DNA: TGTGCCAGCGTAGCCGCCGGGACCCTCCCCGACAATGAGCAGTTCTTC.

This clone was seen just once. This chain joins TRBV10-2 and TRBJ1-2, with 11 bases fitting TRBD1. Germline V gene lookup returns CDR1 WSHSY and CDR2 SAAADI. V shed 0 bases, J shed 6 bases, and the junction held 9 bases outside the gene matches. The CDR3 totals 17 residues. CDR3 DNA sequence: TGCGCCAGCAGTGAGTCATTTAGGACAGGGGGCGCGAATGGCTACACCTTC. This encodes CASSESFRTGGANGYTF.

The J gene is TRBJ1-5, the V gene TRBV30; TRBD1 might be the D (6 bases). Germline V lookup: CDR1 GTSNPN, CDR2 SVGIG (reference sequence). This CDR3 region has 15 residues. V lost 4 bases, J lost 2 bases, and 15 bases lay in between. CDR3 loop: CAWTLTGTGNQPQHF. CDR3 bases: TGTGCCTGGACTTTAACAGGGACGGGCAATCAGCCCCAGCATTTT.

The chain combines TRBV6-5 with TRBJ1-1; 9 bases line up with TRBD1. V gave up 6 bases and J gave up 1 base; unmatched junction bases: 6. Germline V gene data show CDR1 as MNHEY and CDR2 as SVGAGI. The CDR3 consists of 15 residues. CDR3 residues: CASSSTGGGNTEAFF. The CDR3 coding sequence is TGTGCCAGCAGCTCGACAGGGGGGGGGAACACTGAAGCTTTCTTT.

The table lists this clone with a few counts. The chain employs TRBV7-9 and TRBJ1-2, with D hard to call. V was cut by 1 base and J by 4 bases, with 13 bases left in between. The CDR3 extends over 15 amino acids. CDR1 SEHNR and CDR2 FQNEAQ come from the germline V gene (reference sequence). The CDR3 sequence: CASSLGNTAIYGYTF. The CDR3 DNA sequence: TGTGCCAGCAGCTTAGGCAATACAGCAATCTATGGCTACACCTTC.

In nucleotides, the CDR3 is TGTGCCAGCAAACCAGTCGGGACAGGGGCCTACGAGCAGTACTTC. Its protein product is CASKPVGTGAYEQYF. The chain uses TRBV6-5 and TRBJ2-7, with 10 bases identical to TRBD1. V shed 7 bases and J 2 bases; nucleotides not matched to a gene: 8. The CDR3 loop spans 15 amino acids. Germline CDR1 and CDR2: MNHEY and SVGAGI.

The genes are TRBV5-1 and TRBJ1-3; D remains unclear. This CDR3 is built from 15 residues. The germline gives CDR1 SGHRS, CDR2 YFSETQ. The V end was cut by 4 bases, the J end by 0 bases, with 11 bases between. DNA of the CDR3: TGCGCCAGCAGCAAATCGGCCCTCTCTGGAAACACCATATATTTT. Amino acid sequence: CASSKSALSGNTIYF.

The chain combines TRBV5-4 with TRBJ2-2, with TRBD2 matching 7 bases. The CDR3 consists of 18 residues. Trimming cost V 0 bases and J 4 bases; bases outside gene matches: 12. Germline V gene lookup returns CDR1 SGHNT and CDR2 YYREEE (reference sequence). The CDR3 reads CASSLARGVVSGTGELFF. The CDR3 nucleotides are TGTGCCAGCAGCTTGGCCCGGGGGGTGGTGTCGGGCACCGGGGAGCTGTTTTTT.